This note documents a single T cell receptor (beta chain) sequence. This sample was included in a study of blood T cell repertoires in COVID-19. Data came from immunoSEQ multiplex PCR; TCRdb stores just in-frame clones and leaves some out. The sample includes around 42,000 clones, about four fifths seen only once; the top ten take roughly 40%. The CDR3 contains 12 residues. Germline V gene lookup returns CDR1 SGHRS and CDR2 YFSETQ. The V end was cut by 1 base, the J end by 10 bases, with 9 bases between. This receptor was identified in an older man with active or convalescent COVID-19. Sequencing was carried out using peripheral blood. This sequence joins TRBV5-1 and TRBJ2-1; no reliable D call. The CDR3 bases are TGCGCCAGCAGCTTGTCTGCGATGGAGCAGTTCTTC. This sequence encodes CASSLSAMEQFF.